Below are 25 T cell receptor beta chains sequenced from a single sample in a study of beta chain features in type 1 diabetes. Expressed TCRB transcripts were sequenced, since all the RNA that had been isolated was reverse transcribed. Some clones are missing from TCRdb's copy, which holds only in-frame ones; the method was immunoSEQ multiplex PCR. The table has roughly 500,000 clones, approximately 10% seen once. Sequenced material: naive CD4+ T cells from blood. The receptors originated from a woman aged 18-30 years in good health.

This clone was counted a few times. The V and J genes are TRBV2 and TRBJ1-6, with 9 bases lining up with TRBD1. V trimming: 3 bases; J trimming: 7 bases; junction bases outside the gene matches: 7. Germline V gives CDR1 SNHLY, CDR2 FYNNEI. The CDR3 sequence is 16 residues long. The DNA for the CDR3 is TGTGCCAGCAGTGACGAATCCGGGACAGGGAATTCACCCCTCCACTTT. Translated, it gives CASSDESGTGNSPLHF.

CDR3 sequence reads: CASSPRGTGRNEKLFF. The CDR3 region has the DNA TGTGCCAGCAGCCCTCGCGGGACGGGAAGGAATGAAAAACTGTTTTTT. V and J are TRBV7-2 and TRBJ1-4; D may be TRBD1 (5 bases). Trimming pared 5 bases from V and 5 bases from J, leaving 18 bases between. The germline V gene encodes CDR1 SGHTA and CDR2 FQGNSA. The CDR3 covers 16 residues. Variable domain in full (rest from reference TRBV7-2 and TRBJ1-4): GAGVSQSPSNKVTEKGKDVELRCDPISGHTALYWYRQSLGQGLEFLIYFQGNSAPDKSGLPSDRFSAERTGGSVSTLTIQRTQQEDSAVYLCASSPRGTGRNEKLFFGSGTQLSVL.

The chain couples TRBV29-1 to TRBJ1-1, with D unclear. From germline, CDR1 is SQVTM and CDR2 ANQGSEA. Trimming stripped 5 bases from V and 2 bases from J, with 12 bases between. The CDR3 contains 13 residues. The CDR3 nucleotides are TGCAGCGTTATCCCAGGCCCAAACACTGAAGCTTTCTTT. Its translation is CSVIPGPNTEAFF.

The chain employs TRBV7-2 and TRBJ1-3; a weak D match, TRBD1 (6 bases). CDR1 and CDR2 (germline): SGHTA, FQGNSA. Trimming left V 4 bases short and J 0 bases short, with 16 bases between. The CDR3 has 17 amino acids. This CDR3 is CASSSSGQTYSGNTIYF. For the CDR3, the DNA is TGTGCCAGCAGCTCGTCGGGACAAACTTACTCTGGAAACACCATATATTTT.

The chain combines TRBV13 with TRBJ2-3; no clear D gene. Trimming shortened V by 2 bases and J by 12 bases, and 18 bases separated the two germline ends. Looked up from germline, CDR1 is PRHDT and CDR2 is FYEKMQ (reference sequence). The CDR3 contains 14 residues. CDR3 bases: TGTGCCAGCAGCTTAACCCTGACAAGTGGGAATCAGTATTTT. Translation gives CASSLTLTSGNQYF.

This clone appeared a few times. This rearrangement joins TRBV6-5 to TRBJ2-1; possible D gene TRBD1, 5 bases. This CDR3 has 12 amino acids. CDR1 and CDR2 (germline): MNHEY, SVGAGI. V lost 4 bases and J 8 bases, leaving 9 bases between the germline ends. The CDR3 protein is CASSSRAYEQFF. The DNA of the CDR3 is TGTGCCAGCAGTTCCAGGGCTTATGAGCAGTTCTTC.

The chain couples TRBV4-2 to TRBJ2-1, with TRBD2 matching over 12 bases. With 3 bases clipped from V and 4 bases from J, the junction kept 4 bases outside the gene matches. CDR3 length: 16 amino acids. Germline CDR1 LGHNA, CDR2 YNFKEQ. DNA for the CDR3: TGTGCCAGCAGCCAGACTAGCGGGAGCCCATACAATGAGCAGTTCTTC. This translates into CASSQTSGSPYNEQFF.

The chain combines TRBV2 with TRBJ1-2; TRBD1 aligns across 10 bases. Trimming removed 8 bases from V and 6 bases from J; junction bases left unmatched: 9. Germline V gene sequence: CDR1 SNHLY, CDR2 FYNNEI. CDR3 length: 14 residues. The chain's CDR3 is CASVQPGQGNGYTF. The DNA of the CDR3 is TGTGCCAGCGTCCAGCCGGGACAGGGGAATGGCTACACCTTC.

In its sample, this clone was seen a few times. V usage is TRBV29-1 and J usage is TRBJ2-7, with D possibly matching TRBD1 (5 bases). The germline V gene has CDR1 SQVTM and CDR2 ANQGSEA. V was pared by 7 bases and J by 0 bases, with 13 bases between. The CDR3 contains 13 residues. DNA for the CDR3: TGCAGCGCTAAGACAGATAGCTCCTACGAGCAGTACTTC. Amino acids: CSAKTDSSYEQYF.

The V and J genes are TRBV6-5 and TRBJ2-4; no firm D call. CDR3 size: 11 residues. Germline V CDR1 and CDR2: MNHEY, SVGAGI. V lost 0 bases to trimming and J lost 7 bases, with 1 base between them. CDR3 bases: TGTGCCAGCAGTTACTCGAACATTCAGTACTTC. As protein: CASSYSNIQYF.

The V gene is TRBV27, the J gene TRBJ2-6; D unresolved. The length of the CDR3 is 15 residues. V was cut by 3 bases and J by 0 bases, with 6 bases left in between. Germline V lookup: CDR1 MNHEY, CDR2 SMNVEV (reference sequence). The CDR3 nucleotides read TGTGCCAGCAGTTTTGCCAGCTCTGGGGCCAACGTCCTGACTTTC. Translating it yields CASSFASSGANVLTF. Using reference TRBV27 and TRBJ2-6 for the parts outside the CDR3, the full variable domain is EAQVTQNPRYLITVTGKKLTVTCSQNMNHEYMSWYRQDPGLGLRQIYYSMNVEVTDKGDVPEGYKVSRKEKRNFPLILESPSPNQTSLYFCASSFASSGANVLTFGAGSRLTVL.

The J gene is TRBJ1-3, the V gene TRBV25-1; D uncertain. Looked up from germline, CDR1 is MGHDK and CDR2 is SYGVNS. V was pared by 6 bases and J by 10 bases, with 10 bases between. The CDR3 is made up of 11 amino acids. CDR3 protein: CASRRTETIYF. Here the CDR3 DNA reads TGTGCCAGCAGAAGGACTGAAACCATATATTTT.

The chain combines TRBV7-9 with TRBJ1-4, with 8 bases aligning to TRBD1. Trimming at V came to 10 bases and at J to 1 base, leaving 14 bases not matched to a gene. The CDR3 sequence is 17 residues long. From germline, CDR1 is SEHNR and CDR2 FQNEAQ (reference sequence). This CDR3 is CAIPGTGGTGTNEKLFF. The DNA for the CDR3 is TGTGCCATCCCAGGAACAGGGGGTACAGGAACTAATGAAAAACTGTTTTTT.

The rearrangement links TRBV9 to TRBJ2-1; TRBD2 agrees at 7 bases. CDR1 is SGDLS, CDR2 YYNGEE, per germline. J was trimmed by 3 bases and V by 0 bases; bases with no gene match: 12. The CDR3 extends over 18 amino acids. This chain's CDR3 is CASSVVPLGTTNYNEQFF. Here the CDR3 DNA reads TGTGCCAGCAGCGTAGTGCCCCTCGGGACTACCAACTACAATGAGCAGTTCTTC.

In its sample, this clone was seen a few times. The CDR3 nucleotides are TGTGCCAGCAGCTTAAATAGGGGGTCCTGGGACTCCACAGATACGCAGTATTTT. Protein: CASSLNRGSWDSTDTQYF. This chain links TRBV7-3 with TRBJ2-3; the D call may be TRBD1 or TRBD2 (6 bases each). V was clipped by 1 base and J by 2 bases, with 19 bases between them. The CDR3 consists of 18 residues. Germline V CDR1 and CDR2: SGHTA, FQGTGA.

This chain connects TRBV7-3 to TRBJ1-1; 7 nucleotides match TRBD1. CDR1 is SGHTA, CDR2 FQGTGA, per germline. Trimming at V came to 5 bases and at J to 1 base, leaving 4 bases not matched to a gene. This CDR3 has 14 amino acids. The CDR3 here is CASSVGQANTEAFF. Written as DNA, the CDR3 is TGTGCCAGCAGCGTCGGACAGGCGAACACTGAAGCTTTCTTT.

This clone has more than one count but fewer than ten. CDR3 protein: CASQPREPPYEQYF. For the CDR3, the DNA is TGCGCCAGCCAACCACGGGAGCCTCCCTACGAGCAGTACTTC. The chain couples TRBV5-1 to TRBJ2-7; possibly TRBD2 for D (6 bases). V dropped 7 bases and J dropped 2 bases, with 16 bases sitting between them. The CDR3 runs 14 residues. Germline V gene lookup returns CDR1 SGHRS and CDR2 YFSETQ.

V gene TRBV25-1 combines with J gene TRBJ1-3, with D hard to call. The CDR3 is 12 amino acids. Germline CDR1 and CDR2: MGHDK and SYGVNS. Trimming removed 6 bases at V and 2 bases at J, with 5 bases between. The CDR3 DNA reads as TGTGCCAGCAGCCCAGCTGGAAACACCATATATTTT. It encodes CASSPAGNTIYF. The entire variable domain, with the rest obtained from reference TRBV25-1 and TRBJ1-3, is as follows: EADIYQTPRYLVIGTGKKITLECSQTMGHDKMYWYQQDPGMELHLIHYSYGVNSTEKGDLSSESTVSRIRTEHFPLTLESARPSHTSQYLCASSPAGNTIYFGEGSWLTVV.

The rearrangement links TRBV4-3 to TRBJ2-3, with D unresolved. Between the trimmed V and J ends, which lost 5 bases and 1 base, there was a span of 7 bases. The germline V gene encodes CDR1 LGHNA and CDR2 YSLEER. The CDR3 length is 13 residues. CDR3: CASSSPGTDTQYF. CDR3 bases: TGCGCCAGCAGCTCCCCCGGCACAGATACGCAGTATTTT.

This clone has more than one count but fewer than ten. V usage is TRBV5-4 and J usage is TRBJ1-2; TRBD1 aligns across 10 bases. J gave up 8 bases and V 4 bases, and 11 bases lay outside the gene matches. From germline, CDR1 is SGHNT and CDR2 YYREEE (reference sequence). The CDR3 loop spans 15 amino acids. The CDR3 reads CASSPGQGVVYGYTF. CDR3 nucleotides: TGTGCCAGCAGCCCCGGACAGGGGGTAGTATACGGCTACACCTTC.

V gene TRBV21-1 combines with J gene TRBJ2-7; the table's D gene call, TRBD2, was not cross checked with the DNA. TRBV21-1 is classified as a pseudogene. The CDR3 runs 14 residues. CDR3 region: CASNLDGSSYEQYV. The CDR3 nucleotides are TGTGCCAGCAACCTAGACGGCAGCTCCTACGAGCAGTACGTC.

A few counts support this clone. The chain combines TRBV4-2 with TRBJ2-7; D not certain. Germline V gives CDR1 LGHNA, CDR2 YNFKEQ. V lost 0 bases and J 4 bases, leaving 13 bases between the germline ends. CDR3 length equals 15 residues. The CDR3, as DNA: TGTGCCAGCAGCCAAGAAGCAGGTAAATCTTACGAGCAGTACTTC. Encoded protein: CASSQEAGKSYEQYF.

This clone was seen more than once but under ten times. Distinct nucleotide sequences in the sample also encode this CDR3. The gene calls are TRBV7-9 and TRBJ1-1; TRBD1 aligns across 8 bases. Looked up from germline, CDR1 is SEHNR and CDR2 is FQNEAQ (reference sequence). The CDR3 runs 14 residues. Germline trimming cut 4 bases from V and 3 bases from J; bases unmatched to any gene: 4. The CDR3 protein is CASSSGQGDTEAFF. The CDR3 nucleotides read TGTGCCAGCAGCTCAGGACAGGGTGACACTGAAGCTTTCTTT.

In this sample, this clone turned up a few times. The chain recombines TRBV15 with TRBJ2-7; D unresolved. The CDR3 has 14 residues. V was trimmed by 0 bases and J by 3 bases, leaving 9 bases between them. Per germline, CDR1 LNHNV and CDR2 YYDKDF (reference sequence). The CDR3 reads CATSRDFNGYEQYV. The CDR3 DNA is TGTGCCACCAGCAGAGATTTTAACGGCTACGAGCAGTACGTC.

This clone was detected a few times. The genes are TRBV15 and TRBJ2-7; TRBD2 matches at 7 bases. Germline loops: CDR1 LNHNV, CDR2 YYDKDF (reference sequence). The CDR3 contains 14 residues. The V gene end was trimmed by 0 bases and the J gene end by 3 bases; junction bases not matched to a gene: 2. The CDR3 spells CATSREAGNYEQYF. For the CDR3, the DNA is TGTGCCACCAGCAGAGAAGCGGGGAACTACGAGCAGTACTTC. The full variable domain, its missing parts supplied by reference TRBV15 and TRBJ2-7, is DAMVIQNPRYQVTQFGKPVTLSCSQTLNHNVMYWYQQKSSQAPKLLFHYYDKDFNNEADTPDNFQSRRPNTSFCFLDIRSPGLGDTAMYLCATSREAGNYEQYFGPGTRLTVT.